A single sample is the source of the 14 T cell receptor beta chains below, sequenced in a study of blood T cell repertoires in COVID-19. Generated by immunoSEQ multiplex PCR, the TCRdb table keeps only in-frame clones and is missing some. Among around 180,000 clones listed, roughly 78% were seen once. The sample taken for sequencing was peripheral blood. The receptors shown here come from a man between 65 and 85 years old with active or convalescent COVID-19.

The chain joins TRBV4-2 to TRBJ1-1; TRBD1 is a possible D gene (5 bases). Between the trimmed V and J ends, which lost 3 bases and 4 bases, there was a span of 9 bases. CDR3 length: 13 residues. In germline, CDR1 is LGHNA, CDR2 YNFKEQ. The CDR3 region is CASSHGGSTEAFF. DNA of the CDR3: TGTGCCAGCAGCCATGGGGGGAGCACTGAAGCTTTCTTT.

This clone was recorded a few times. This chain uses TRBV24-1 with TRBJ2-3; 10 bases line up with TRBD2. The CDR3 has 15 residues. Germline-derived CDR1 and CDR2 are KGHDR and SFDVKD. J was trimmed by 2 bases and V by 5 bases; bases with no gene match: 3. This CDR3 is CATSASGRATDTQYF. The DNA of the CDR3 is TGTGCCACCAGTGCCAGCGGGAGGGCCACAGATACGCAGTATTTT.

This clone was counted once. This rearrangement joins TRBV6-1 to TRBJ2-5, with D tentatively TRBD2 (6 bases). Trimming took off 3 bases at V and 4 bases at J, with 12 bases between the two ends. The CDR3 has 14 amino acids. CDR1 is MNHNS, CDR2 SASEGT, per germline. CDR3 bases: TGTGCCAGCAGTGATTCGGGGAGGAGAGAGACCCAGTACTTC. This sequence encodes CASSDSGRRETQYF.

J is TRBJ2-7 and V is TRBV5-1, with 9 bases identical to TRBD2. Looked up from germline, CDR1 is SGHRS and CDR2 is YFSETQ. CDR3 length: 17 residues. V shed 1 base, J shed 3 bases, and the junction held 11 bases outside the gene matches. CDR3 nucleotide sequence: TGCGCCAGCAGCTTGAGTCCTAGCGGGATTCGTTTCTACGAGCAGTACTTC. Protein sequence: CASSLSPSGIRFYEQYF.

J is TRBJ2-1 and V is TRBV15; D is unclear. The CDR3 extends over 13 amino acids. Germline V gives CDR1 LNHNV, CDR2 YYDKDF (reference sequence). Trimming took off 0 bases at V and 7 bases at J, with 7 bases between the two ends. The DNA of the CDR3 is TGTGCCACCAGCAGAGATTCAGAAAATGAGCAGTTCTTC. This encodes CATSRDSENEQFF. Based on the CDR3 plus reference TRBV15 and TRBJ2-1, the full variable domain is DAMVIQNPRYQVTQFGKPVTLSCSQTLNHNVMYWYQQKSSQAPKLLFHYYDKDFNNEADTPDNFQSRRPNTSFCFLDIRSPGLGDTAMYLCATSRDSENEQFFGPGTRLTVL.

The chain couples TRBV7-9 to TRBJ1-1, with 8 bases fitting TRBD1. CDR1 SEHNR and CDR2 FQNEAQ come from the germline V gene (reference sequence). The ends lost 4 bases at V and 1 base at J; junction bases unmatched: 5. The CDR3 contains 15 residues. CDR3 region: CASSSRGTGNTEAFF. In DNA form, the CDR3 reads TGTGCCAGCAGCTCCCGGGGGACAGGGAACACTGAAGCTTTCTTT.

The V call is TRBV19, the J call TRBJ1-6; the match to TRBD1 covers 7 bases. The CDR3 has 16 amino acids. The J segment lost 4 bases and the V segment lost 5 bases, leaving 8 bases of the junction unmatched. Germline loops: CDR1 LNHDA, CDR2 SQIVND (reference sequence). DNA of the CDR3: TGTGCCAGTAGTCCCCGCGGACAGGATTATAATTCACCCCTCCACTTT. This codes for CASSPRGQDYNSPLHF.

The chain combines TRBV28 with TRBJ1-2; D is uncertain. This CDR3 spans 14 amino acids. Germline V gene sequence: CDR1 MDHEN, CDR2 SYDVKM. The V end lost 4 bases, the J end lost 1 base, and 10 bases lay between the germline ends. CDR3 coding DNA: TGTGCCAGCAGTTCCGGGATAATTAACTATGGCTACACCTTC. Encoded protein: CASSSGIINYGYTF.

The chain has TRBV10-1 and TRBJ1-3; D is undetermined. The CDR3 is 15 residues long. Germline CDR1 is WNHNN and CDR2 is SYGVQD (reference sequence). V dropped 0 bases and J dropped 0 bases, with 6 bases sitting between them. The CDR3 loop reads CASSESGGSGNTIYF. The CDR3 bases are TGCGCCAGCAGTGAGTCCGGCGGCTCTGGAAACACCATATATTTT.

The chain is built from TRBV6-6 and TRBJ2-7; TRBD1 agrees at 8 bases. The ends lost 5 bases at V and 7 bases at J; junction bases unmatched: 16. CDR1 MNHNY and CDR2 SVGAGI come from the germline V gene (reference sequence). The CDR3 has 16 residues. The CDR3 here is CASSPPGTGLSGEQYF. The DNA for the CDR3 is TGTGCCAGCAGTCCCCCAGGGACAGGCCTTTCCGGTGAGCAGTACTTC.

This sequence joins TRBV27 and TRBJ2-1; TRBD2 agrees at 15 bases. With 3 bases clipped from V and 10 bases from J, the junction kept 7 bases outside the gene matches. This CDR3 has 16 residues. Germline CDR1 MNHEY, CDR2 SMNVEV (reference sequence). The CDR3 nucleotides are TGTGCCAGCAGTTTCCCTGGACTAGCGGGGGGGCGCGAGCAGTTCTTC. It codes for CASSFPGLAGGREQFF.

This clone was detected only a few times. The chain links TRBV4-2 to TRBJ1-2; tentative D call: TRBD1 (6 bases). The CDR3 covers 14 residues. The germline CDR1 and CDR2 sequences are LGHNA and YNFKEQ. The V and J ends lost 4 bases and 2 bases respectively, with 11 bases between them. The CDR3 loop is CASSPRDTNYGYTF. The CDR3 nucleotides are TGTGCCAGCAGCCCTCGGGACACAAACTATGGCTACACCTTC.

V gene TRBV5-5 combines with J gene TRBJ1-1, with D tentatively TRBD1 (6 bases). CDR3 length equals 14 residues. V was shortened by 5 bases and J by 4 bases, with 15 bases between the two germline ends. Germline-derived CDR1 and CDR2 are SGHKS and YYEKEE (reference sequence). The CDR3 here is CASSTSRGGTEAFF. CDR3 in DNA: TGTGCCAGCAGTACCTCTAGGGGGGGCACTGAAGCTTTCTTT.

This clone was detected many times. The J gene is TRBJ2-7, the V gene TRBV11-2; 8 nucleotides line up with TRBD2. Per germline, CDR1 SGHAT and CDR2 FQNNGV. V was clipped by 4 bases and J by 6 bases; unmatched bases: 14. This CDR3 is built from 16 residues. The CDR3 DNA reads TGTGCCAGCAGCTCGATCGGCCAGCGGGGGTTCGGCGAGCAGTACTTC. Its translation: CASSSIGQRGFGEQYF.